This paragraph reports one T cell receptor beta chain. Its target is not known. This CDR3 comprises 13 residues. Germline V CDR1 and CDR2: MNHEY, SVGAGI. This entry belongs to a study of cytomegalovirus exposure and HLA in healthy donors. Study as a whole: A data release that came early held 80 million to 95 million unique TCRs from HLA-typed donors.

Regarding the study as a whole: When analyzed later, the rates of TCR association showed variation by HLA locus, with DRB1 the most and HLA-C the fewest. Later, an analysis found that common viral pathogens appeared to be linked with several of the most significant clusters. The study designated 150 to 200 TCR beta chains cytomegalovirus-associated.

Use of 60 Vbeta and 13 Jbeta primers characterized the PCR. Repertoires were generated with immunoSEQ multiplex PCR, while TCRdb's copy carries only in-frame clones and drops some. The data show approximately 160,000 clones, about 77% seen once. The chain combines TRBV6-5 with TRBJ2-5, with 8 bases aligning to TRBD1. The J call may be faulty, since TRBJ2-7 better matches the DNA end. The TCR was taken from a woman in her thirties or forties in good health and CMV-seropositive. Material: PBMCs. As DNA, the CDR3 is TGTGCCAGCACCCTTAGGACAGGGCTCGAGCAGTACTTC. As protein: CASTLRTGLEQYF.